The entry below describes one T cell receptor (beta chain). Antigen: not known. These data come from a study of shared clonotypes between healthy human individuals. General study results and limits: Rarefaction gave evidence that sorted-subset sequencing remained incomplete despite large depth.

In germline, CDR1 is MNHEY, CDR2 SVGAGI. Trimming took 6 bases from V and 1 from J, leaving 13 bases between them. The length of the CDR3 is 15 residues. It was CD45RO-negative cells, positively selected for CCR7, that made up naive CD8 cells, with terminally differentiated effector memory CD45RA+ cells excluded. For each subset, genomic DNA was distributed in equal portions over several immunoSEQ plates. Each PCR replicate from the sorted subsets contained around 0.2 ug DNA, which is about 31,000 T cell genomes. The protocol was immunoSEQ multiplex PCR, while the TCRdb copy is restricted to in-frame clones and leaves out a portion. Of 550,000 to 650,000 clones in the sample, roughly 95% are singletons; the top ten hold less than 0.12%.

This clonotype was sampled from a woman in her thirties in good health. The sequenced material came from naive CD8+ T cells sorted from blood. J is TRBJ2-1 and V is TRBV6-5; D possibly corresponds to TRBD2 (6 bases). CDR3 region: CASRNEAGSYNEQFF. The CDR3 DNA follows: TGTGCCAGCAGAAACGAGGCGGGATCCTACAATGAGCAGTTCTTC.